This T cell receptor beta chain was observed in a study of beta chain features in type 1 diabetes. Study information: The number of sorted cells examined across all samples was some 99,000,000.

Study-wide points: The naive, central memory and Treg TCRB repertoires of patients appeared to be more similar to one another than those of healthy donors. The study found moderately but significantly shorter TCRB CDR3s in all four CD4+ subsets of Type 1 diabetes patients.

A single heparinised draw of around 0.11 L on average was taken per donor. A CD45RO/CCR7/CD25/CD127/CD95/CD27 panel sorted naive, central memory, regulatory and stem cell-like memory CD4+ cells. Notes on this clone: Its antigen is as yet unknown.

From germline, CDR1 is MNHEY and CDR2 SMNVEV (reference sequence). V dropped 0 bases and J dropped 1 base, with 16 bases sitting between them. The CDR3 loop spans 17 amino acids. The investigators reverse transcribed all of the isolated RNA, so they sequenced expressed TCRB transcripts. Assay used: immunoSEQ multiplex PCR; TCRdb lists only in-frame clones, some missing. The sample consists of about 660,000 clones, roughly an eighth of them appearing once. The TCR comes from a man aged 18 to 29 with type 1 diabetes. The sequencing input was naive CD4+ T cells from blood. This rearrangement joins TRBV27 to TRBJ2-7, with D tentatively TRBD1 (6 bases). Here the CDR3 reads CASSLSNSGTRSYEQYF. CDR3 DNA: TGTGCCAGCAGTTTATCAAATTCCGGGACAAGATCCTACGAGCAGTACTTC.